The 20 T cell receptor beta chains given below trace back to one sample, sequenced in a study of T cell repertoires in cytomegalovirus infection (dated by TCRdb to the late 2010s). Which antigens these TCRs recognize remains unknown. For sequencing, an Illumina HiSeq 1500 was employed. TCRdb trimmed public reads at Q25 via fastp, called clones via MiXCR and kept in-frame beta chains. CDR3 protein sequences are deduplicated, and each keeps its most common genes and DNA. This sample is represented by 600,000 to 700,000 distinct CDR3 sequences; about 33% of them were singletons. The ten largest clones capture 15% to 20% of the sample. Reading the label with the study, this specimen's treatment or condition is: in vitro stimulation with specific CMV peptide epitopes to enrich CMV-specific T cells. The sequences come from cultured PBMCs, collected from culture after CMV antigen stimulation. The receptors were sampled from a human donor in good health (CMV status not recorded). Some clones in this sample may be carry-over from other donors' samples.

This rearrangement joins TRBV7-8 to TRBJ2-3; D might be TRBD2 (6 bases). The CDR3 extends over 15 amino acids. Trimming took off 7 bases at V and 0 bases at J, with 14 bases between the two ends. The V gene's germline CDR1 is SGHVS and CDR2 FQNEAQ. The CDR3 coding sequence is TGTGCCAGCAAATGGGACTTCTCTAGCACAGATACGCAGTATTTT. This sequence encodes CASKWDFSSTDTQYF.

This clonotype was recorded only once. A much larger clone is a single base away; this may be a read error. The chain couples TRBV7-6 to TRBJ2-7; 7 bases line up with TRBD1. The CDR3 loop spans 15 amino acids. The V gene end was trimmed by 3 bases and the J gene end by 0 bases; junction bases not matched to a gene: 5. The germline CDR1 and CDR2 sequences are SGHVS and FNYEAQ. The CDR3 loop is CASSFGTVTSYEQYF. CDR3 nucleotide sequence: TGTGCCAGCAGCTTTGGGACAGTGACCTCCTACGAGCAGTACTTC.

This clonotype was detected ten times or more. The CDR3 DNA follows: TGCGCCAGCAGCCGACGGACTACCATACAGTTAAGCTCCTACAATGAGCAGTTCTTC. Amino acids: CASSRRTTIQLSSYNEQFF. The chain is built from TRBV4-1 and TRBJ2-1, with a tentative D call TRBD2 (6 bases). The CDR3 is 19 residues long. From germline, CDR1 is MGHRA and CDR2 YSYEKL. Trimming removed 4 bases from V and 0 bases from J, with 22 bases in between.

The chain is built from TRBV7-2 and TRBJ2-3; 7 positions agree with TRBD2. V lost 1 base, J lost 3 bases, and 1 base stayed unmatched. Germline V gives CDR1 SGHTA, CDR2 FQGNSA. The CDR3 is 14 amino acids. This CDR3 is CASSLGRETDTQYF. Here the CDR3 DNA reads TGTGCCAGCAGCTTAGGGCGGGAGACAGATACGCAGTATTTT.

V gene TRBV10-3 combines with J gene TRBJ2-5; no clear D. CDR1 and CDR2 from the germline V gene are ENHRY and SYGVKD. V gave up 4 bases and J gave up 1 base, with 4 bases separating them. The CDR3 consists of 12 residues. CDR3 in amino acids: CAISVGQETQYF. The CDR3 nucleotides are TGTGCCATCAGTGTGGGCCAAGAGACCCAGTACTTC.

The chain uses TRBV12-3 or TRBV12-4 and TRBJ2-7; 9 nucleotides match TRBD2. The V segment lost 8 bases and the J segment 1 base; nucleotides outside the gene matches: 9. There are 15 residues in the CDR3. The DNA for the CDR3 is TGTGCCAGCGGCGGGGGGGCGGGTCCATCCTACGAGCAGTACTTC. Translating gives CASGGGAGPSYEQYF.

The J gene is TRBJ2-5, the V gene TRBV6-9, with D possibly being TRBD2 (6 bases). Germline V CDR1 and CDR2: MNHGY, SVAAGI. The CDR3 totals 16 residues. V lost 0 bases to trimming and J lost 5 bases, with 16 bases between them. The CDR3 spells CASSYSFAQREETQYF. DNA of the CDR3: TGTGCCAGCAGTTATTCATTTGCACAACGGGAGGAGACCCAGTACTTC.

Ten or more counts support this clonotype. The rearrangement uses TRBV7-8 and TRBJ1-2; 7 bases are shared with TRBD1. The ends lost 2 bases at V and 3 bases at J; junction bases unmatched: 6. The CDR3 sequence is 15 residues long. Germline CDR1 is SGHVS and CDR2 is FQNEAQ. In DNA, the CDR3 is TGTGCCAGCAGCTTATACAGGGACAGACACTATGGCTACACCTTC. Translating it yields CASSLYRDRHYGYTF. Together with reference TRBV7-8 and TRBJ1-2, the CDR3 gives the full variable domain: GAGVSQSPRYKVAKRGQDVALRCDPISGHVSLFWYQQALGQGPEFLTYFQNEAQLDKSGLPSDRFFAERPEGSVSTLKIQRTQQEDSAVYLCASSLYRDRHYGYTFGSGTRLTVV.

The chain combines TRBV15 with TRBJ2-2; 9 nucleotides line up with TRBD1. The V gene's germline CDR1 is LNHNV and CDR2 YYDKDF (reference sequence). Trimming took 0 bases from V and 2 from J; bases not matched to a gene: 4. This CDR3 is built from 17 residues. CDR3 region: CATSRDPGQGNTGELFF. Here the CDR3 DNA reads TGTGCCACCAGCAGAGATCCGGGACAGGGTAACACCGGGGAGCTGTTTTTT.

This clonotype showed up just a few times. The chain combines TRBV6-1 with TRBJ2-1; 7 positions agree with TRBD2. Germline CDR1 reads MNHNS; CDR2 reads SASEGT. V gave up 5 bases and J gave up 5 bases; unmatched junction bases: 3. The CDR3 consists of 13 residues. The CDR3: CASSRDYDNEQFF. In nucleotides, the CDR3 is TGTGCCAGCAGTCGGGACTATGACAATGAGCAGTTCTTC.

This sequence joins TRBV7-2 and TRBJ2-3; TRBD2 matches at 9 bases. Losses at the gene ends were 1 base for V and 7 bases for J; bases not matched to a gene: 6. This CDR3 has 15 residues. The germline V gene has CDR1 SGHTA and CDR2 FQGNSA. CDR3 in amino acids: CASSLGRGGPYTQYF. CDR3 nucleotides: TGTGCCAGCAGCTTAGGGCGGGGGGGCCCTTATACGCAGTATTTT.

In this sample, this clonotype turned up a few times. V and J are TRBV7-2 and TRBJ2-7; 7 bases match TRBD1. V lost 4 bases to trimming and J lost 0 bases; unmatched junction nucleotides: 12. This CDR3 is 17 amino acids long. CDR1 is SGHTA, CDR2 FQGNSA, per germline. The CDR3 here is CASSSPGQFSSSYEQYF. In DNA, the CDR3 is TGTGCCAGCAGCTCCCCGGGACAGTTTTCCAGCTCCTACGAGCAGTACTTC.

This clonotype has a count of ten or more. This rearrangement joins TRBV7-2 to TRBJ2-3; D is unclear. Per germline, CDR1 SGHTA and CDR2 FQGNSA. V dropped 3 bases and J dropped 6 bases, with 4 bases sitting between them. CDR3 length: 11 amino acids. The DNA of the CDR3 is TGTGCCAGCAGCTTTGAGGATACGCAGTATTTT. Protein product: CASSFEDTQYF. Full variable domain (rest looked up from reference TRBV7-2 and TRBJ2-3): GAGVSQSPSNKVTEKGKDVELRCDPISGHTALYWYRQSLGQGLEFLIYFQGNSAPDKSGLPSDRFSAERTGGSVSTLTIQRTQQEDSAVYLCASSFEDTQYFGPGTRLTVL.

This clonotype was counted between two and nine times. The genes are TRBV4-1 and TRBJ2-3; 10 nucleotides line up with TRBD2. CDR1 is MGHRA and CDR2 is YSYEKL in the germline V gene. After removal of 4 bases from V and 7 bases from J, the junction contained 11 bases not matched to a gene. This CDR3 contains 16 residues. The CDR3 sequence: CASSPPPSGGGNTQYF. The CDR3 DNA reads TGCGCCAGCAGCCCCCCCCCTAGCGGGGGAGGGAATACGCAGTATTTT.

This sequence joins TRBV27 and TRBJ2-5; no clear D. Germline values: CDR1 MNHEY, CDR2 SMNVEV (reference sequence). The CDR3 consists of 13 residues. V was cut by 8 bases and J by 4 bases, with 14 bases left in between. In DNA form, the CDR3 reads TGTGCCAGCGGCCCAAGGACGCCAGAGACCCAGTACTTC. Protein product: CASGPRTPETQYF.

The rearrangement links TRBV29-1 to TRBJ2-3; the match to TRBD2 covers 8 bases. CDR3 length: 15 amino acids. Trimming at V came to 2 bases and at J to 1 base, leaving 5 bases not matched to a gene. From germline, CDR1 is SQVTM and CDR2 ANQGSEA. The CDR3 region is CSVELLAAGTDTQYF. The CDR3, as DNA: TGCAGCGTTGAATTACTAGCGGCCGGCACAGATACGCAGTATTTT.

This clonotype has a handful of counts. Here the CDR3 DNA reads TGCAGTGCTAGAGATTGGGTCATAGGGGAAAAACTGTTTTTT. Its translation: CSARDWVIGEKLFF. The chain is built from TRBV20-1 and TRBJ1-4, with D unclear. The CDR3 length is 14 residues. Germline CDR1 DFQATT, CDR2 SNEGSKA (reference sequence). Trimming removed 0 bases from V and 8 bases from J, with 13 bases in between.

The chain combines TRBV7-9 with TRBJ1-5; the D is unclear. This CDR3 spans 14 amino acids. Germline V gene data show CDR1 as SEHNR and CDR2 as FQNEAQ (reference sequence). The V end was cut by 5 bases, the J end by 4 bases, with 12 bases between. The CDR3, as DNA: TGTGCCAGCAGCACTGACGGGTTAAATCAGCCCCAGCATTTT. Its protein product is CASSTDGLNQPQHF.

In the case of this clonotype: A single base separates this from a much larger clone, so it may be a read error. The rearrangement links TRBV7-2 to TRBJ1-5; maybe TRBD1 (6 bases). CDR1 SGHTA and CDR2 FQGNSA come from the germline V gene. The CDR3 has 14 amino acids. The CDR3 DNA reads as TGTGCCAACAGCTTAACGACAGGCCAACAGCCCCAGCATTTT. This encodes CANSLTTGQQPQHF.

This clonotype was picked up many times. This sequence joins TRBV7-2 and TRBJ2-1, with D tentatively TRBD2 (5 bases). V was pared by 3 bases and J by 10 bases, with 16 bases between. Germline V lookup: CDR1 SGHTA, CDR2 FQGNSA. The CDR3 runs to 14 residues. The CDR3 DNA sequence: TGTGCCAGCAGCTTGAGGGTGACCCCCTCGGAGCAGTTCTTC. It yields the protein CASSLRVTPSEQFF.